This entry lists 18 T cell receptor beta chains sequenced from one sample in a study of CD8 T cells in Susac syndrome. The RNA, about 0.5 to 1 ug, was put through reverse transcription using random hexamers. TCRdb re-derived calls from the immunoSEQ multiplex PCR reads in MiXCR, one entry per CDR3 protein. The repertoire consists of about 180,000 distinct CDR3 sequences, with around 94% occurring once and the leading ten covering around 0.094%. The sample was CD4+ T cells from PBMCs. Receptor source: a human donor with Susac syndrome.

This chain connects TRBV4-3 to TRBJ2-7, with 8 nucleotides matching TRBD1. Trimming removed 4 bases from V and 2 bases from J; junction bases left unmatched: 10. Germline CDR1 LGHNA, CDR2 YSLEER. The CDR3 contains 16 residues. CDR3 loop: CASSRTPGQATYEQYF. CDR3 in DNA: TGCGCCAGCAGCCGGACACCGGGACAGGCTACCTACGAGCAGTACTTC.

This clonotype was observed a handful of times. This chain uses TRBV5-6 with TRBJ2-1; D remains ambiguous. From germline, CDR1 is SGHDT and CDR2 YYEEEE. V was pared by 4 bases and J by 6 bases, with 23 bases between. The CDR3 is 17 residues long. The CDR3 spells CASSTRRANIFSNEQFF. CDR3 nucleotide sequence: TGTGCCAGCAGCACGAGACGGGCGAATATTTTCAGCAATGAGCAGTTCTTC.

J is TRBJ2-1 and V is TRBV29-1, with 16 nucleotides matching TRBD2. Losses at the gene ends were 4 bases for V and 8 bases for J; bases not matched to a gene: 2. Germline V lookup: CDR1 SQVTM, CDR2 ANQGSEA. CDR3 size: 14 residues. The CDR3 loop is CSVAGLAGGDEQFF. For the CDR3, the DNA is TGCAGCGTTGCGGGACTAGCGGGAGGGGATGAGCAGTTCTTC.

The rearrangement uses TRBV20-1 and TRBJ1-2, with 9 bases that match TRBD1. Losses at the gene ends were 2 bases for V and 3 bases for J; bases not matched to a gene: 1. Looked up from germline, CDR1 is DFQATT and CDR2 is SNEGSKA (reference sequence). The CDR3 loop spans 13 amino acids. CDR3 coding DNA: TGCAGTGCTAGAACAGGGGGCGACTATGGCTACACCTTC. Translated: CSARTGGDYGYTF.

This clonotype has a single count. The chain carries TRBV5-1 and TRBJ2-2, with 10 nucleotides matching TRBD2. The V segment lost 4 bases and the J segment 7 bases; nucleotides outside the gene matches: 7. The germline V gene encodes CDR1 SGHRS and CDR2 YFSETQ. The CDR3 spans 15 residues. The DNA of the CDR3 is TGCGCCAGCAGCCCTAGCGGGAGTGCGATCGGGGAGCTGTTTTTT. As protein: CASSPSGSAIGELFF.

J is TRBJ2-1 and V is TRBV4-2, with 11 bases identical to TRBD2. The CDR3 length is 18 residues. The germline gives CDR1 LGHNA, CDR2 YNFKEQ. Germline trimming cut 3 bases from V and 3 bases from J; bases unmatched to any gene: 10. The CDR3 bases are TGTGCCAGCAGCCAGAGCGTACCGGGACTAGCGGTCTACAATGAGCAGTTCTTC. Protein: CASSQSVPGLAVYNEQFF.

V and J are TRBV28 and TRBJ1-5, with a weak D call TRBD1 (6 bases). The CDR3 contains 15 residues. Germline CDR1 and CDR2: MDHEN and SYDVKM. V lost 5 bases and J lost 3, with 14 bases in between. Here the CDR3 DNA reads TGTGCCAGCAGTCGCACACAGGGATTCAATCAGCCCCAGCATTTT. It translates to CASSRTQGFNQPQHF. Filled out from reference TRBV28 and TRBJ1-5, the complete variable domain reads DVKVTQSSRYLVKRTGEKVFLECVQDMDHENMFWYRQDPGLGLRLIYFSYDVKMKEKGDIPEGYSVSREKKERFSLILESASTNQTSMYLCASSRTQGFNQPQHFGDGTRLSIL.

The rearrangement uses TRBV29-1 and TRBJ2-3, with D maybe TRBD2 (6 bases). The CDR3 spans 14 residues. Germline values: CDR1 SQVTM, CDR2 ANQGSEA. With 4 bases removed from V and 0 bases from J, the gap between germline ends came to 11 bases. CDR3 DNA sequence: TGCAGCGTTGCCCTAAGCGGGAGCACAGATACGCAGTATTTT. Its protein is CSVALSGSTDTQYF.

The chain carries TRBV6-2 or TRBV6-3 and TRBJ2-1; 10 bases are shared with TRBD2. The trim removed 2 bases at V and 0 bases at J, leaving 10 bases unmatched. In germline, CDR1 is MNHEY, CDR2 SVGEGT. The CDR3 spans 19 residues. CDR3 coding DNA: TGTGCCAGCAGTTACGAGCTAGCGGGAGAGCTCACCTCCTACAATGAGCAGTTCTTC. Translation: CASSYELAGELTSYNEQFF.

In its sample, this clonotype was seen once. The CDR3 protein is CASSLAGYPPFF. CDR3 DNA: TGTGCCAGCAGCTTAGCGGGGTACCCTCCGTTCTTC. The J gene is TRBJ2-1, the V gene TRBV7-8; D call uncertain. This CDR3 region has 12 residues. Deletions cut 0 bases from V and 15 bases from J, with 12 bases between. The germline gives CDR1 SGHVS, CDR2 FQNEAQ.

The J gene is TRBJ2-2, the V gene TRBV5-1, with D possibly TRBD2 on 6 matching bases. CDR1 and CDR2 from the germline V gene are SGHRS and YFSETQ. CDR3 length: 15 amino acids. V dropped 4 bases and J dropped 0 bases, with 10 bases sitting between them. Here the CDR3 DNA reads TGCGCCAGCAGCGGGGGGACGACGAACACCGGGGAGCTGTTTTTT. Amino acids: CASSGGTTNTGELFF.

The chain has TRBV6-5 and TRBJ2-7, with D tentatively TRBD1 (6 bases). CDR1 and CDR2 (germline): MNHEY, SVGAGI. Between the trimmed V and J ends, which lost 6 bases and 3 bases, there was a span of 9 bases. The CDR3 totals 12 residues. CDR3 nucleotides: TGTGCCAGCAGAGGGACATTCTACGAGCAGTACTTC. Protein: CASRGTFYEQYF.

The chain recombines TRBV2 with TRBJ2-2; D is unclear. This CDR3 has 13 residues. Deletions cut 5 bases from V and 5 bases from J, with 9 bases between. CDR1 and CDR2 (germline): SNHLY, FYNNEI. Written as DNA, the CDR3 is TGTGCCAGCAGTCCTATTGGAACCGGGGAGCTGTTTTTT. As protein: CASSPIGTGELFF. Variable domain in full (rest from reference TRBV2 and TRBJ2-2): EPEVTQTPSHQVTQMGQEVILRCVPISNHLYFYWYRQILGQKVEFLVSFYNNEISEKSEIFDDQFSVERPDGSNFTLKIRSTKLEDSAMYFCASSPIGTGELFFGEGSRLTVL.

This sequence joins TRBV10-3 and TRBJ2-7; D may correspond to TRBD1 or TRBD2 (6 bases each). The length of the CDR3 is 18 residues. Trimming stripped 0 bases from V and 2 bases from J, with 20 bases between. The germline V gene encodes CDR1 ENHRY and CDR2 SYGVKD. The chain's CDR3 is CAISESTGVGRTAYEQYF. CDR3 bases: TGTGCCATCAGTGAGTCGACGGGAGTGGGGCGGACAGCCTACGAGCAGTACTTC.

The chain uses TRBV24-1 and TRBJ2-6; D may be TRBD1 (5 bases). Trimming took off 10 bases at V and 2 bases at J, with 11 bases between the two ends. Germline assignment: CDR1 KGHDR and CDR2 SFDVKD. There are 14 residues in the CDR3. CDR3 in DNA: TGTGCCACAAGTCCACAGGCTGGGGCCAACGTCCTGACTTTC. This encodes CATSPQAGANVLTF.

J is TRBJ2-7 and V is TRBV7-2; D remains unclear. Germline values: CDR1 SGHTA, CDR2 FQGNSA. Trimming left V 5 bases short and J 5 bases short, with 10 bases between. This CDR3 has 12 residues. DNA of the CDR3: TGTGCCAGCAGCAAGGACGCGGACGAGCAGTACTTC. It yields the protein CASSKDADEQYF.

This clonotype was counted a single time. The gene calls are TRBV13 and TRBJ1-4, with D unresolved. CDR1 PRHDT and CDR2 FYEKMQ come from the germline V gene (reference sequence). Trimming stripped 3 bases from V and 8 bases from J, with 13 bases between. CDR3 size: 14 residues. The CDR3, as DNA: TGTGCCAGCAGCTTTAGCCCGGCCGCGGAAAAACTGTTTTTT. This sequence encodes CASSFSPAAEKLFF.

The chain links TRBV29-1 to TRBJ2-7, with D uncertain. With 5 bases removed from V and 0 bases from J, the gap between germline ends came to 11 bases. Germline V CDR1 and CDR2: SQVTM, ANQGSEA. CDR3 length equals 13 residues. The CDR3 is CSVLLLYSYEQYF. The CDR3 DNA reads TGCAGCGTTTTGTTACTGTACTCCTACGAGCAGTACTTC.